The clone carrying this T cell receptor beta chain was seen a handful of times. These data are taken from a study of T-cell memory formation after mild COVID-19. The CDR3 runs to 11 residues. Germline V gene lookup returns CDR1 SNHLY and CDR2 FYNNEI. Trimming cost V 7 bases and J 8 bases, with 11 bases left between them. TCRdb re-analysed the 5' RACE reads in MiXCR, keeping a single row per CDR3 protein. The table has about 560,000 distinct CDR3 sequences, 15% to 20% seen once. The chain has TRBV2 and TRBJ1-2; D gene unclear. Sequencing was done on a sample of PBMCs or a T cell subset sorted from them (not recorded which). This sequence originates from an adult woman who had mild COVID-19 (a few samples of this study predate the infection). Cell type and time point are not known. For the CDR3, the DNA is TGTGCCAGCACCCCAGCTTACGGCTACACCTTC. Its translation is CASTPAYGYTF.